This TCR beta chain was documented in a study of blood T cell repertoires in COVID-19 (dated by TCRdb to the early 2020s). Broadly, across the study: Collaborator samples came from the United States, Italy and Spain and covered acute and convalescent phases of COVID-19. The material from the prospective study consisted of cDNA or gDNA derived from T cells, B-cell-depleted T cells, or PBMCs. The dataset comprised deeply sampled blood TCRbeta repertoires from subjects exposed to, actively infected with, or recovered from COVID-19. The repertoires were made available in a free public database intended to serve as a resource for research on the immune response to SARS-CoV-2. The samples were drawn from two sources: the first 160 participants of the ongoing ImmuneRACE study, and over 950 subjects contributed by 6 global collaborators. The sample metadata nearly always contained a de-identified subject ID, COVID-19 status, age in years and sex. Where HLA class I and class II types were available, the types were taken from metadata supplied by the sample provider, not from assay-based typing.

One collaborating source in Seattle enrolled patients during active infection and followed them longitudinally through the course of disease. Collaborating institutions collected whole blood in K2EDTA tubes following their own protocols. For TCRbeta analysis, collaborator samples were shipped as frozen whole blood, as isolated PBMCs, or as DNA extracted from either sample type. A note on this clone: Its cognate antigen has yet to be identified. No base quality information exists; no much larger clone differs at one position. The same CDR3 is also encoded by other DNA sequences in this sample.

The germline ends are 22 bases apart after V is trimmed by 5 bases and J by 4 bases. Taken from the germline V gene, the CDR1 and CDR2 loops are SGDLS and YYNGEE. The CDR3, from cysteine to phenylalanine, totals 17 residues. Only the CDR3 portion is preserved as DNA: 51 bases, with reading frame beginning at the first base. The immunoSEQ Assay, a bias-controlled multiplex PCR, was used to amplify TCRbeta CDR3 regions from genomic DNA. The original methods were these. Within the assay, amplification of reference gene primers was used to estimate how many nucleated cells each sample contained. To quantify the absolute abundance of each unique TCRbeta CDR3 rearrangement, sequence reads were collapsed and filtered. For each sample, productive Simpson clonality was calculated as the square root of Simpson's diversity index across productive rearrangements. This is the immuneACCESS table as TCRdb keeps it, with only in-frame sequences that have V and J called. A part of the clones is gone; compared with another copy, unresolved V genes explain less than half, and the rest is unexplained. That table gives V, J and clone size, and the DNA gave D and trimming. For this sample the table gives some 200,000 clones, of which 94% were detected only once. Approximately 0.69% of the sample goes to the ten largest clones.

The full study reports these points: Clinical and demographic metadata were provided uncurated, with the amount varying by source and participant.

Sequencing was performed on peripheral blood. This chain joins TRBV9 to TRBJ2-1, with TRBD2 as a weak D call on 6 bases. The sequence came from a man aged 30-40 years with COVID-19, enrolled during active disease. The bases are TGTGCCAGCAGTGCGCTCACCCATCCGGGGGTTTACAATGAGCAGTTCTTC. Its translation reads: CASSALTHPGVYNEQFF.